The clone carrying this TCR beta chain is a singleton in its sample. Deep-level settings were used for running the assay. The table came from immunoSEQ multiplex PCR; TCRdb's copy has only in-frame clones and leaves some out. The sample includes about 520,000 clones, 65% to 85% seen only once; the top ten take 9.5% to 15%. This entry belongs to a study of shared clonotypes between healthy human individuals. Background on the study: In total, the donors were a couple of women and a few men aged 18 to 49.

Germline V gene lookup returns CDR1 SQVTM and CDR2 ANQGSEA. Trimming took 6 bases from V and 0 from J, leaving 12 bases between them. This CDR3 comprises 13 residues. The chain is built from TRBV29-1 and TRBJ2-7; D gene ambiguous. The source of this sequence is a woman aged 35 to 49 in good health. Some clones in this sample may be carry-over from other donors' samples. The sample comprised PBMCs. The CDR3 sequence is CSVVETSSYEQYF. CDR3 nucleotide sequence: TGCAGCGTCGTCGAGACAAGCTCCTACGAGCAGTACTTC.